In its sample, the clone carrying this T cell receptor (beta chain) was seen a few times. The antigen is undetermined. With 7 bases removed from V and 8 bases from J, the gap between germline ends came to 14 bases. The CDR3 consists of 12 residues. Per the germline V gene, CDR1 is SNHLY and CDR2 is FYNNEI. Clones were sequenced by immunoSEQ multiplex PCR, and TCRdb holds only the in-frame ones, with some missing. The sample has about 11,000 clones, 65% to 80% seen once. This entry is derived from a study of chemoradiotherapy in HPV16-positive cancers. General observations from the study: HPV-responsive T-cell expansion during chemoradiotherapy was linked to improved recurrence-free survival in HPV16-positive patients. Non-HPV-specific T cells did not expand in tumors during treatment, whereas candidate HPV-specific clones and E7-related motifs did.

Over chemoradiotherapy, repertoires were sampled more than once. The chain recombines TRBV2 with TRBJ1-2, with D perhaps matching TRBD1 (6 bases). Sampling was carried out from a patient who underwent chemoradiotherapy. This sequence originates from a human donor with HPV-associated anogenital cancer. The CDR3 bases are TGTGCCAGCAAGGAAAACAGGGCGGGCTACACCTTC. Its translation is CASKENRAGYTF.